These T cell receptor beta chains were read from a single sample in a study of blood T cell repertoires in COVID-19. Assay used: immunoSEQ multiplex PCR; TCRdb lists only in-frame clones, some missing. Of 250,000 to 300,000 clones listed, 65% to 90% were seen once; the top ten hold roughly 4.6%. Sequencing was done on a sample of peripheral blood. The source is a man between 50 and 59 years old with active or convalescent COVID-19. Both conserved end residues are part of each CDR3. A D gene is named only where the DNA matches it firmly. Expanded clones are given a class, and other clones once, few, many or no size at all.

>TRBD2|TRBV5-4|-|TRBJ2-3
CASSSGLGGADTQYF
TGTGCCAGCAGCTCGGGACTAGGAGGGGCAGATACGCAGTATTTT
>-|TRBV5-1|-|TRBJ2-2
CASQDSIGELFF
TGCGCCAGCCAGGACAGTATCGGGGAGCTGTTTTTT
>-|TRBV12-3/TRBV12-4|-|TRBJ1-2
CASSLDFGDGYTF
TGTGCCAGCAGTTTGGACTTTGGGGATGGCTACACCTTC
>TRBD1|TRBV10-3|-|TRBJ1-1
CAISETDRVNTEAFF
TGTGCCATCAGTGAAACGGACAGGGTGAACACTGAAGCTTTCTTT
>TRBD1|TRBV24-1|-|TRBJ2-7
CATSDLHAGQGFFYEQYF
TGTGCCACCAGTGACCTACACGCCGGACAGGGATTCTTCTACGAGCAGTACTTC
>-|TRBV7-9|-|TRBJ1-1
CASSIGLNTEAFF
TGTGCCAGCAGCATAGGGCTGAACACTGAAGCTTTCTTT
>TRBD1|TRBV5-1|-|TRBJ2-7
CASSFTGESSYEQYF
TGCGCCAGCAGCTTCACAGGGGAAAGCTCCTACGAGCAGTACTTC
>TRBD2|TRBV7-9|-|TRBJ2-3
CASSFGREGSDTQYF
TGTGCCAGCAGCTTTGGCCGGGAGGGCTCAGATACGCAGTATTTT
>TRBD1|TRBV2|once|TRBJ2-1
CASNTGQDNEQFF
TGTGCCAGCAATACCGGACAGGACAATGAGCAGTTCTTC
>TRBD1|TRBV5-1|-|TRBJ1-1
CASSPGQGGTEAFF
TGCGCCAGCAGCCCAGGACAGGGTGGCACTGAAGCTTTCTTT
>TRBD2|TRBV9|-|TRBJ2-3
CASSRTSGRNTQYF
TGTGCCAGCAGTCGGACTAGCGGGAGGAATACGCAGTATTTT
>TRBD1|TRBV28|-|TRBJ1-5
CASSTDRGKDQPQHF
TGTGCCAGCAGCACGGACAGGGGGAAGGATCAGCCCCAGCATTTT
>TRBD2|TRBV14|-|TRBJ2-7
CASSQAIAGGSYEQYF
TGTGCCAGCAGCCAGGCTATAGCGGGAGGGTCCTACGAGCAGTACTTC
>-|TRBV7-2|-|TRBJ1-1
CASSPRGGAQAFF
TGTGCCAGCAGCCCCCGAGGGGGGGCGCAGGCTTTCTTT
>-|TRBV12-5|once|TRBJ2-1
CASGLVQFHEQFF
TGTGCTAGTGGTTTGGTACAATTCCATGAGCAGTTCTTC
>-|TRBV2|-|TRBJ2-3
CASSPGLAATDTQYF
TGTGCCAGCAGTCCAGGACTGGCGGCGACAGATACGCAGTATTTT
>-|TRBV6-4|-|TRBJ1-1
CASSDSSRDLVAFF
TGTGCCAGCAGTGACTCGAGTCGTGACTTGGTAGCTTTCTTT
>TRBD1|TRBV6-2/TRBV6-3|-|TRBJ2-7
CASSYKGQGGHEQYF
TGTGCCAGCAGTTACAAAGGACAGGGGGGACACGAGCAGTACTTC
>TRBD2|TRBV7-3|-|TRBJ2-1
CASSQRGGTTNNEQFF
TGTGCCAGCAGCCAACGGGGCGGGACTACTAACAATGAGCAGTTCTTC
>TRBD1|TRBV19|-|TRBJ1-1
CASSISGTVYRNLNTEAFF
TGTGCCAGTAGTATATCTGGGACAGTGTACAGGAATTTGAACACTGAAGCTTTCTTT
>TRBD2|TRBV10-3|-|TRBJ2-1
CAIRGPGLSNNEQFF
TGTGCCATCAGAGGTCCGGGACTATCGAACAATGAGCAGTTCTTC
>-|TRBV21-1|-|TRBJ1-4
CASSKVQITDCYTNEKLFF
TGTGCCAGCAGCAAAGTCCAAATTACCGACTGTTATACTAATGAAAAACTGTTTTTT
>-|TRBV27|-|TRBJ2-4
CASSSGGRQYF
TGTGCCAGCAGCTCAGGAGGGCGTCAGTACTTC
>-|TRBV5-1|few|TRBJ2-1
CASSLMEGPLFF
TGCGCCAGCAGCTTGATGGAGGGCCCCTTATTCTTC
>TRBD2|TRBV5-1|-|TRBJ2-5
CASSPRTRSQETQYF
TGCGCCAGCAGCCCCCGGACTAGATCACAAGAGACCCAGTACTTC
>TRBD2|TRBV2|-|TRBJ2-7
CASSFSTSGSPWEQYF
TGTGCCAGCAGTTTTTCGACTAGCGGGAGCCCTTGGGAGCAGTACTTC
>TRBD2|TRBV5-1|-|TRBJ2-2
CASSGSGPLTGGELFF
TGCGCCAGCAGCGGTAGCGGGCCCCTTACTGGCGGGGAGCTGTTTTTT
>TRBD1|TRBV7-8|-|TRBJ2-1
CASSLHRGRVINEQFF
TGTGCCAGCAGCTTACACAGGGGGCGCGTAATAAATGAGCAGTTCTTC